The 14 T cell receptor beta chains given below trace back to one sample, sequenced in a study of cytomegalovirus exposure and HLA in healthy donors. PCR involved 60 Vbeta and 13 Jbeta primers. Sequencing was performed with immunoSEQ multiplex PCR; in TCRdb, only in-frame clones are kept and a portion is missing. Altogether about 210,000 clones are present, 70% to 80% being singletons, with the ten largest covering 13% to 15%. Material for sequencing was PBMCs. The receptors originated from a woman under 40 in good health and CMV-seropositive.

This rearrangement joins TRBV7-9 to TRBJ1-2, with D perhaps matching TRBD1 (6 bases). This CDR3 comprises 12 residues. Germline lookup yields CDR1 SEHNR and CDR2 FQNEAQ (reference sequence). The V end was cut by 6 bases, the J end by 8 bases, with 13 bases between. The CDR3 bases are TGTGCCAGCAGGGGTGGGGGCTACGGCTACACCTTC. Protein sequence: CASRGGGYGYTF.

J is TRBJ2-2 and V is TRBV27, with 7 bases identical to TRBD2. The V and J ends lost 2 bases and 3 bases, in that order; junction bases with no gene match: 3. CDR1 and CDR2 from the germline V gene are MNHEY and SMNVEV (reference sequence). The CDR3 covers 15 residues. CDR3: CASSLAGDDTGELFF. As DNA, the CDR3 is TGTGCCAGCAGTTTAGCGGGGGACGACACCGGGGAGCTGTTTTTT.

This clone was counted only a few times. The chain employs TRBV30 and TRBJ1-6; 9 bases line up with TRBD1. The ends lost 2 bases at V and 5 bases at J; junction bases unmatched: 7. The CDR3 extends over 16 amino acids. Germline V lookup: CDR1 GTSNPN, CDR2 SVGIG (reference sequence). The CDR3 loop is CAWSPPGTGHNSPLHF. The CDR3 coding sequence is TGTGCCTGGAGTCCGCCCGGGACAGGGCATAATTCACCCCTCCACTTT.

V and J are TRBV5-4 and TRBJ1-6, with D hard to call. The CDR3 covers 14 residues. The germline V gene has CDR1 SGHNT and CDR2 YYREEE (reference sequence). Deletions cut 0 bases from V and 9 bases from J, with 10 bases between. CDR3: CASSLARVGSPLHF. In DNA form, the CDR3 reads TGTGCCAGCAGCTTGGCGAGGGTTGGTTCACCCCTCCACTTT.

CDR3 in amino acids: CATNRQGDYEQYF. The CDR3 DNA sequence: TGTGCCACCAACCGGCAGGGGGACTACGAGCAGTACTTC. The genes are TRBV19 and TRBJ2-7, with TRBD1 matching 7 bases. V lost 10 bases and J lost 3; bases outside the gene matches: 9. CDR1 is LNHDA, CDR2 SQIVND, per germline (reference sequence). This CDR3 contains 13 residues. The whole variable domain, remainder taken from reference TRBV19 and TRBJ2-7, is DGGITQSPKYLFRKEGQNVTLSCEQNLNHDAMYWYRQDPGQGLRLIYYSQIVNDFQKGDIAEGYSVSREKKESFPLTVTSAQKNPTAFYLCATNRQGDYEQYFGPGTRLTVT.

This clone appeared a single time. The V gene is TRBV4-3, the J gene TRBJ1-3, with 7 positions matching TRBD1. This CDR3 is 16 amino acids long. J lost 3 bases, V lost 4 bases, and 9 bases had no gene match. The germline CDR1 and CDR2 sequences are LGHNA and YSLEER. The CDR3 nucleotides are TGCGCCAGCAGCCCAGAATCGACAGGGTTTGGAAACACCATATATTTT. This translates into CASSPESTGFGNTIYF.

The chain uses TRBV25-1 and TRBJ2-7, with D unclear. V lost 6 bases and J lost 6, with 21 bases in between. Germline CDR1 is MGHDK and CDR2 is SYGVNS. This CDR3 comprises 15 residues. The CDR3 nucleotides are TGTGCCAGCAGCGACCCCGTAGGTCCCTCGGGCGAGCAGTACTTC. Its protein is CASSDPVGPSGEQYF.

The chain links TRBV1 to TRBJ1-6. TRBV1 is listed as a pseudogene. The CDR3 extends over 18 amino acids. CDR3 bases: TGCACCAGCAGCCAAGATCGGGGTCGGTTTAGACCAGACTCACCCCTCCACTTT. Protein product: CTSSQDRGRFRPDSPLHF.

The genes are TRBV6-1 and TRBJ2-2; 8 nucleotides agree with TRBD1. Germline V CDR1 and CDR2: MNHNS, SASEGT. The junction had 5 bases not matched to a gene; V was cut back by 10 bases and J by 4 bases. The CDR3 contains 13 residues. CDR3 residues: CATSRGLTGELFF. The CDR3, as DNA: TGTGCCACCAGCAGGGGGCTCACCGGGGAGCTGTTTTTT.

This chain connects TRBV5-4 to TRBJ2-1; 9 nucleotides align to TRBD1. CDR1 is SGHNT, CDR2 YYREEE, per germline (reference sequence). This CDR3 region has 15 residues. Trimming cost V 4 bases and J 9 bases; bases outside gene matches: 11. CDR3 coding DNA: TGTGCCAGCAGCCCGCGCCGGGACAGGGAAACTGAGCAGTTCTTC. This gives the protein CASSPRRDRETEQFF.

The sample holds a few counts of this clone. V is TRBV4-2 and J is TRBJ2-6; 8 bases map to TRBD1. Germline V gene data show CDR1 as LGHNA and CDR2 as YNFKEQ. V shed 1 base, J shed 4 bases, and the junction held 3 bases outside the gene matches. This CDR3 comprises 16 residues. The CDR3 nucleotides read TGTGCCAGCAGCCAAGGGACAGGGACGGGGGCCAACGTCCTGACTTTC. This sequence encodes CASSQGTGTGANVLTF.

The chain combines TRBV21-1 with TRBJ2-5; the DNA was not compared with TRBD1, the D call given in the table. The better agreement between TRBJ2-7 and the DNA end casts doubt on the J call. TRBV21-1 is a known pseudogene. CDR3 length: 18 amino acids. CDR3 sequence reads: CASSPPGQGVQSSYEQYF. The DNA for the CDR3 is TGTGCCAGCAGCCCCCCCGGACAGGGGGTTCAAAGCTCCTACGAGCAGTACTTC.

V usage is TRBV6-1 and J usage is TRBJ1-6, with a tentative D call TRBD1 (5 bases). The CDR3 has 16 residues. Looked up from germline, CDR1 is MNHNS and CDR2 is SASEGT. Trimming left V 2 bases short and J 1 base short, with 9 bases between. CDR3 protein: CASSEYGASYNSPLHF. The DNA for the CDR3 is TGTGCCAGCAGTGAATATGGGGCTTCCTATAATTCACCCCTCCACTTT.

The chain joins TRBV6-6 to TRBJ1-2, with D maybe TRBD1 (6 bases). The CDR3 is 13 amino acids. The ends were cut back, 4 bases at V and 4 bases at J, with 10 bases in the middle. CDR1 and CDR2 (germline): MNHNY, SVGAGI (reference sequence). CDR3: CASSFTDSYGYTF. The CDR3 DNA reads TGTGCCAGCAGTTTTACGGACAGCTATGGCTACACCTTC.